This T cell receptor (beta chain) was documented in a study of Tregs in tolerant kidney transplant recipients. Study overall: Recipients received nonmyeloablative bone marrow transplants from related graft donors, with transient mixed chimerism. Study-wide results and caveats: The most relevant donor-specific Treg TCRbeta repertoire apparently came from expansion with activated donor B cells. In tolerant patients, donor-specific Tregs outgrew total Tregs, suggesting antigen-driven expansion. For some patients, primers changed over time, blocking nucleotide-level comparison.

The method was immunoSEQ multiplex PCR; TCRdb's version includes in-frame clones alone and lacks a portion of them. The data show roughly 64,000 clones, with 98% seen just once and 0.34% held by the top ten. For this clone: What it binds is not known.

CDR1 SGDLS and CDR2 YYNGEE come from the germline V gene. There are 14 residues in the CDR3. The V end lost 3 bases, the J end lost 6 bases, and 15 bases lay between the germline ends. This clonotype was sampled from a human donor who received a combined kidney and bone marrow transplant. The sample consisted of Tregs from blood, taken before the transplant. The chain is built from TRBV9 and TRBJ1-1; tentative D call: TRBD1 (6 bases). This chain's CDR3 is CASSDKQGPSEAFF. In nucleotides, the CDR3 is TGTGCCAGCAGCGACAAACAGGGACCGTCTGAAGCTTTCTTT. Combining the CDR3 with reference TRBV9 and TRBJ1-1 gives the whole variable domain DSGVTQTPKHLITATGQRVTLRCSPRSGDLSVYWYQQSLDQGLQFLIQYYNGEERAKGNILERFSAQQFPDLHSELNLSSLELGDSALYFCASSDKQGPSEAFFGQGTRLTVV.